A selection of T cell receptor beta chains follows, all from one sample in a study of blood T cell repertoires in COVID-19. Repertoires were generated with immunoSEQ multiplex PCR, while TCRdb's copy carries only in-frame clones and drops some. The sample contains about 70,000 clones, 65% to 90% of which appear only once. The specimen sequenced was peripheral blood. These receptors originate from a man younger than 40 with COVID-19, enrolled during active disease. CDR3s include the opening cysteine and the closing phenylalanine or tryptophan. D genes are given only for firm matches. Where a row states a size, it is once, few, many or the class of an expanded clone; other rows omit it.

DNA: TGTGCCAGCAGTTTTGCGGGACTCACCTCCTACGAGCAGTACTTC; CDR3: CASSFAGLTSYEQYF; V: TRBV28; J: TRBJ2-7; D: .; size: .
DNA: TGTGCCAGCAGGAAAAAGGGACAGGACGGGGATGAGCAGTTCTTC; CDR3: CASRKKGQDGDEQFF; V: TRBV4-2; J: TRBJ2-1; D: TRBD1; size: .
DNA: TGCGCCAGCAGCTTGCCGAAGGGGCTCAGCACAGATACGCAGTATTTT; CDR3: CASSLPKGLSTDTQYF; V: TRBV5-1; J: TRBJ2-3; D: .; size: once
DNA: TGTGCCAGCAGTGGGGGGGCTCGCCTAGGCAATGAGCAGTTCTTC; CDR3: CASSGGARLGNEQFF; V: TRBV27; J: TRBJ2-1; D: .; size: .
DNA: TGTGCCAGCAGGGACGGAGGGCCCTATGGCTACACCTTC; CDR3: CASRDGGPYGYTF; V: TRBV28; J: TRBJ1-2; D: .; size: .
DNA: TGTGCCAGCAGCCGCCGCAGGGACAATCAGCCCCAGCATTTT; CDR3: CASSRRRDNQPQHF; V: TRBV6-2/TRBV6-3; J: TRBJ1-5; D: .; size: .
DNA: TGTGCCAGCAGCCAGGAGGCGTTAGGCGCCTCTGGAAACACCATATATTTT; CDR3: CASSQEALGASGNTIYF; V: TRBV4-2; J: TRBJ1-3; D: .; size: .
DNA: TGCGCCAGCAGCCAAGAACCGGGGTCAGTCGGGGAGCTGTTTTTT; CDR3: CASSQEPGSVGELFF; V: TRBV4-1; J: TRBJ2-2; D: .; size: once
DNA: TGTGCCAGCAGTGAAAGGCTGAGGACAGACGGTGAAAAACTGTTTTTT; CDR3: CASSERLRTDGEKLFF; V: TRBV6-1; J: TRBJ1-4; D: .; size: .
DNA: TGTGCCACCAGTGATCCGGACAGGTTGGAATCGGAGACCCAGTACTTC; CDR3: CATSDPDRLESETQYF; V: TRBV24-1; J: TRBJ2-5; D: TRBD1; size: .
DNA: TGTGCCAGCAGCTCAGGGCGTTTTGGCTACACCTTC; CDR3: CASSSGRFGYTF; V: TRBV28; J: TRBJ1-2; D: .; size: .
DNA: TGTGCCAGCAGCTCCAGACAAACGAACACTGAAGCTTTCTTT; CDR3: CASSSRQTNTEAFF; V: TRBV5-8; J: TRBJ1-1; D: .; size: .
DNA: TGTGCCAGCAGCTTGGCCGGGAACACTGAAGCTTTCTTT; CDR3: CASSLAGNTEAFF; V: TRBV5-4; J: TRBJ1-1; D: .; size: .
DNA: TGTGCCAGCAGCTTAGGGGCCGGCAATGAGCAGTTCTTC; CDR3: CASSLGAGNEQFF; V: TRBV11-3; J: TRBJ2-1; D: .; size: .
DNA: TGTGCCAGCAGACTATGGGGGGAAGCTAACTATGGCTACACCTTC; CDR3: CASRLWGEANYGYTF; V: TRBV6-5; J: TRBJ1-2; D: .; size: .
DNA: TGTGCCAGCAGTGAGCGGGAGAGGAGGTCCTACGAGCAGTACTTC; CDR3: CASSERERRSYEQYF; V: TRBV28; J: TRBJ2-7; D: TRBD2; size: once
DNA: TGTGCCAGTAGTCCCTTAACTAGCGGGTTGGGCTCCTACAATGAGCAGTTCTTC; CDR3: CASSPLTSGLGSYNEQFF; V: TRBV19; J: TRBJ2-1; D: TRBD2; size: .
DNA: TGTGCCAGCAGTTACCCCGGTGGGCGCTATAGCAATCAGCCCCAGCATTTT; CDR3: CASSYPGGRYSNQPQHF; V: TRBV6-2/TRBV6-3; J: TRBJ1-5; D: .; size: once
DNA: TGTGCCAGCAGTGATGCCCGGGGGGTCGCCTACGAGCAGTACTTC; CDR3: CASSDARGVAYEQYF; V: TRBV6-1; J: TRBJ2-7; D: TRBD2; size: .
DNA: TGTGCCAGCAGTTCAACAGGCCCCTACGAGCAGTACTTC; CDR3: CASSSTGPYEQYF; V: TRBV12-3/TRBV12-4; J: TRBJ2-7; D: .; size: .
DNA: TGTGCCAGCAGCTTAGGGGCTAGCGGGAGGCAGGCCCAGTACTTC; CDR3: CASSLGASGRQAQYF; V: TRBV11-2; J: TRBJ2-5; D: TRBD2; size: few
DNA: TGTGCCAGCAGCCAAGTTGAGAACAGGGCTTCGGAGACCCAGTACTTC; CDR3: CASSQVENRASETQYF; V: TRBV14; J: TRBJ2-5; D: .; size: .